This T cell receptor (beta chain) is from a study of shared clonotypes between healthy human individuals. Generated by immunoSEQ multiplex PCR, the TCRdb table keeps only in-frame clones and is missing some. The table records about 1.1 million clones, 75% to 80% of them present only once. The CDR3 covers 16 residues. Germline values: CDR1 MNHEY, CDR2 SVGAGI. With V trimmed by 6 bases and J by 1 base, 6 bases remained unmatched. The TCR originated in a man aged 18 to 30 in good health. Some clones in this sample may be carry-over from other donors' samples. Sample: memory CD4+ T cells from PBMCs. Subset here: CD45RA-negative fraction. The V gene is TRBV6-5, the J gene TRBJ1-1, with TRBD1 identical over 12 bases. The DNA for the CDR3 is TGTGCCAGCAGGTACCGGGACAGGGGGCGGAACACTGAAGCTTTCTTT. The encoded protein is CASRYRDRGRNTEAFF.